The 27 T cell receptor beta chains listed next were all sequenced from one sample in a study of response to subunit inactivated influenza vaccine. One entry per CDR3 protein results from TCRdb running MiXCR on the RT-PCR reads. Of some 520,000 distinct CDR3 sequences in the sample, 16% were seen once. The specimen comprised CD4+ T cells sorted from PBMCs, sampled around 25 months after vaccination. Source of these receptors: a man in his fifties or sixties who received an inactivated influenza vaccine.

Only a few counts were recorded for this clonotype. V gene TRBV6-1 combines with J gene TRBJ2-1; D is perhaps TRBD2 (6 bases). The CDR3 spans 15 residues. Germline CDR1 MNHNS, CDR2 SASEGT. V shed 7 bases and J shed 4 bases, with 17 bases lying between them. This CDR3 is CASKMLSGPYNEQFF. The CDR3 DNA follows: TGTGCCAGCAAAATGCTAAGCGGGCCTTACAATGAGCAGTTCTTC.

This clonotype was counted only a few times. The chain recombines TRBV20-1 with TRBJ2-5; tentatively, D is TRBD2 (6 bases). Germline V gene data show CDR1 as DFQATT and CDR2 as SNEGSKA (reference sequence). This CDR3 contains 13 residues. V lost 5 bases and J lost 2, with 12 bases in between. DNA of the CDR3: TGCAGTGCTGACCGGGACTCACAAGAGACCCAGTACTTC. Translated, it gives CSADRDSQETQYF.

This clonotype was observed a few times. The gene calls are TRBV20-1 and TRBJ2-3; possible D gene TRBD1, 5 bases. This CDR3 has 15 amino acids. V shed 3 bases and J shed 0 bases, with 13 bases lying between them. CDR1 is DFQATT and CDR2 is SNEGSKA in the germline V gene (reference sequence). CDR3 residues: CSARSPRESTDTQYF. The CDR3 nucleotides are TGCAGTGCTAGGTCCCCCAGGGAAAGCACAGATACGCAGTATTTT.

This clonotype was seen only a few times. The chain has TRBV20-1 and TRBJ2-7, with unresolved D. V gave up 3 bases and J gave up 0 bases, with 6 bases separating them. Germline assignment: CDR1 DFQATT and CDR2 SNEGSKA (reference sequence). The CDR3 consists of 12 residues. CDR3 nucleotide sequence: TGCAGTGCTAGTCGTAGCTCCTACGAGCAGTACTTC. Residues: CSASRSSYEQYF.

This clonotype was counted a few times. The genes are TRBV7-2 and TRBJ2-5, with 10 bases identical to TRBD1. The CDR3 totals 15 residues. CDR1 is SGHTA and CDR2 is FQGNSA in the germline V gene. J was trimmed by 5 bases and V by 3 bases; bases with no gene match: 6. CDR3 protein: CASSFRDRGGETQYF. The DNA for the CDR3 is TGTGCCAGCAGCTTCCGGGACAGGGGAGGGGAGACCCAGTACTTC.

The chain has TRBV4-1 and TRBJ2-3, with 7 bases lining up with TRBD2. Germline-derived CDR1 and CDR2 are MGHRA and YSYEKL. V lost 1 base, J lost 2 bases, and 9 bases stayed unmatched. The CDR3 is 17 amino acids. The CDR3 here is CASSQGGGSENTDTQYF. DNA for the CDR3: TGCGCCAGCAGCCAAGGGGGCGGGAGCGAGAACACAGATACGCAGTATTTT.

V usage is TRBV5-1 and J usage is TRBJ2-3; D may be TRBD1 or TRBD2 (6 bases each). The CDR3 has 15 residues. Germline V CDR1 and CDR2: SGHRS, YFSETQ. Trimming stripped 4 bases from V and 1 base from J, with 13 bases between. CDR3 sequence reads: CASSGVGGRTDTQYF. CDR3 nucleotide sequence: TGCGCCAGCAGCGGTGTAGGGGGGCGCACAGATACGCAGTATTTT. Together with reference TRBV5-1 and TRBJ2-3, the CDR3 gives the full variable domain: KAGVTQTPRYLIKTRGQQVTLSCSPISGHRSVSWYQQTPGQGLQFLFEYFSETQRNKGNFPGRFSGRQFSNSRSEMNVSTLELGDSALYLCASSGVGGRTDTQYFGPGTRLTVL.

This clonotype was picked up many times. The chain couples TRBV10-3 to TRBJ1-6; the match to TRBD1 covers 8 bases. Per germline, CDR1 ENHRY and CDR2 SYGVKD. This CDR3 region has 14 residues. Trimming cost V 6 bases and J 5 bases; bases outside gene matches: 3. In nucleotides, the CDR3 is TGTGCCATCAGGCCGGGACAGGATAATTCACCCCTCCACTTT. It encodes CAIRPGQDNSPLHF.

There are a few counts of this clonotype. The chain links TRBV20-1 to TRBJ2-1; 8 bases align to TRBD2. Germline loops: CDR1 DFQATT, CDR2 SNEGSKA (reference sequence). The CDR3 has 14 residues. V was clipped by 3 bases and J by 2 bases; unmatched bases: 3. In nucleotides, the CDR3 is TGCAGTGCTAGCGGAGCGGGAGCCTACAATGAGCAGTTCTTC. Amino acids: CSASGAGAYNEQFF.

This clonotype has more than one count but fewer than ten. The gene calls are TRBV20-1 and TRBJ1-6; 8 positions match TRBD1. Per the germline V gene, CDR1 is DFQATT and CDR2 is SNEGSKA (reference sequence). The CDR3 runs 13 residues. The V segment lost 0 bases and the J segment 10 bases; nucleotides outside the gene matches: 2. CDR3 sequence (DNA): TGCAGTGCTAGAGAGGACAGGGTATCACCCCTCCACTTT. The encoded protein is CSAREDRVSPLHF.

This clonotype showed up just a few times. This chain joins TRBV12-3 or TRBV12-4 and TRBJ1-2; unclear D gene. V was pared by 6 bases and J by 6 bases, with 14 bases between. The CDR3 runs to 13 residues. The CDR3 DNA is TGTGCCAGCAGCAAACAGCGGACGGATGGCTACACCTTC. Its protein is CASSKQRTDGYTF.

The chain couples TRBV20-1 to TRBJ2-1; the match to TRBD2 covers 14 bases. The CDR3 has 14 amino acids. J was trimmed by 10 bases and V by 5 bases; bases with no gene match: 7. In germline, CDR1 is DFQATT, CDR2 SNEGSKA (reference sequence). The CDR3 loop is CSASNGLAGGEQFF. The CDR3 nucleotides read TGCAGTGCTTCAAACGGACTAGCGGGAGGAGAGCAGTTCTTC.

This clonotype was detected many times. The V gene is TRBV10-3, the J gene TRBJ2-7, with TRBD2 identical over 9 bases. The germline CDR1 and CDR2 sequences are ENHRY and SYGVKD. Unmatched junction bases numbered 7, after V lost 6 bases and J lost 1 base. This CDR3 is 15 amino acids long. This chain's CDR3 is CAIRNSGSLSYEQYF. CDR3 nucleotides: TGTGCCATCAGGAATAGCGGGAGTTTGTCCTACGAGCAGTACTTC.

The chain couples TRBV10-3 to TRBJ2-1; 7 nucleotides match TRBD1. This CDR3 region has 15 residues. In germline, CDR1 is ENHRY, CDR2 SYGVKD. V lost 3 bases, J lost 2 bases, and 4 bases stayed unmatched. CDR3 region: CAISDRTGPYNEQFF. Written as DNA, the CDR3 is TGTGCCATCAGTGACCGGACAGGCCCCTACAATGAGCAGTTCTTC.

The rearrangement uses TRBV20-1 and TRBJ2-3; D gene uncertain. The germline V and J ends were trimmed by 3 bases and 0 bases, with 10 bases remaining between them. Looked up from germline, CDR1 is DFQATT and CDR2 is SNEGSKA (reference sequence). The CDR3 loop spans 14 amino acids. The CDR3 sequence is CSASPLTSTDTQYF. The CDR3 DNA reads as TGCAGTGCTAGTCCTTTAACTAGCACAGATACGCAGTATTTT.

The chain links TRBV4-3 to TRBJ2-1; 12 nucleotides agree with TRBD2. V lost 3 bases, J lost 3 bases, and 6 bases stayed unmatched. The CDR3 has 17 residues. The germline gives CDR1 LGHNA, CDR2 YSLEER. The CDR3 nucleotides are TGCGCCAGCAGCCATAGCTTGACTAGCGGGGGCTACAATGAGCAGTTCTTC. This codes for CASSHSLTSGGYNEQFF.

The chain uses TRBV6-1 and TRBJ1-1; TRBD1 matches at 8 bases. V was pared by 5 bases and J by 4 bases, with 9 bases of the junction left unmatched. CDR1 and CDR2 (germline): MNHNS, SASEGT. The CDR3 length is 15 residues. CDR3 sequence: CASSRRTGKGTEAFF. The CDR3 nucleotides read TGTGCCAGCAGTCGACGGACAGGGAAAGGCACTGAAGCTTTCTTT.

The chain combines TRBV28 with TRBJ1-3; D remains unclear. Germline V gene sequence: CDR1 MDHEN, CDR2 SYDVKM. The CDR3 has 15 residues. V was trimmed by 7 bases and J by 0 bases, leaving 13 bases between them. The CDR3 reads CASMGGVNSGNTIYF. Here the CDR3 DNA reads TGTGCCAGCATGGGAGGAGTTAACTCTGGAAACACCATATATTTT.

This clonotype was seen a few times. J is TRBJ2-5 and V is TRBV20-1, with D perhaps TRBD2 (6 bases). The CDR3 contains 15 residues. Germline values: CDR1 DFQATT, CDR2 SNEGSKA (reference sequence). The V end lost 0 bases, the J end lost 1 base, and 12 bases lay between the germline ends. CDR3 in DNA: TGCAGTGCTAGAGATAGGAGGAGGGTCCAAGAGACCCAGTACTTC. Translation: CSARDRRRVQETQYF.

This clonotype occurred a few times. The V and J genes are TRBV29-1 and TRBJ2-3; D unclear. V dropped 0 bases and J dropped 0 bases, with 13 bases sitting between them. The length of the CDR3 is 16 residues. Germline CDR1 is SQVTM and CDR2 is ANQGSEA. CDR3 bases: TGCAGCGTTGAAGATCGGGCAGCTTCTAGCACAGATACGCAGTATTTT. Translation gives CSVEDRAASSTDTQYF.

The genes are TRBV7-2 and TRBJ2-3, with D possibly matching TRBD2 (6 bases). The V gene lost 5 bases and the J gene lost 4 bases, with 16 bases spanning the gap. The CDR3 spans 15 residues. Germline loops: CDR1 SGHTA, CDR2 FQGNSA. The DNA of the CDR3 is TGTGCCAGCAGCCCCCAAGCTGGGGGGTCAGATACGCAGTATTTT. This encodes CASSPQAGGSDTQYF.

In DNA form, the CDR3 reads TGTGCCAGTAGCCAGGGGGTCGACAACAATGAGCAGTTCTTC. Protein product: CASSQGVDNNEQFF. The V gene is TRBV19, the J gene TRBJ2-1; the match to TRBD1 covers 7 bases. Looked up from germline, CDR1 is LNHDA and CDR2 is SQIVND (reference sequence). Trimming cost V 6 bases and J 5 bases; bases outside gene matches: 7. The CDR3 sequence is 14 residues long.

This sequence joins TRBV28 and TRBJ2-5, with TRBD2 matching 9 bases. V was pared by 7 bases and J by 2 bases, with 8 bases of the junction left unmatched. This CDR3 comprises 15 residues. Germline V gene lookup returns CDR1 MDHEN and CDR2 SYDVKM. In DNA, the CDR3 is TGTGCCAGCACCCCCCATAGCGGGGGACAAGAGACCCAGTACTTC. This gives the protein CASTPHSGGQETQYF. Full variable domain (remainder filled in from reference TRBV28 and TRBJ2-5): DVKVTQSSRYLVKRTGEKVFLECVQDMDHENMFWYRQDPGLGLRLIYFSYDVKMKEKGDIPEGYSVSREKKERFSLILESASTNQTSMYLCASTPHSGGQETQYFGPGTRLLVL.

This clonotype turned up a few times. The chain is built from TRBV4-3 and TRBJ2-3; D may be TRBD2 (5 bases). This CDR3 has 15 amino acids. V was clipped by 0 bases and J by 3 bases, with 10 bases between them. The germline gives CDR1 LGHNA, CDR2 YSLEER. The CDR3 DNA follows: TGCGCCAGCAGCCAAGATCCGGGGTGGACAGATACGCAGTATTTT. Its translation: CASSQDPGWTDTQYF.

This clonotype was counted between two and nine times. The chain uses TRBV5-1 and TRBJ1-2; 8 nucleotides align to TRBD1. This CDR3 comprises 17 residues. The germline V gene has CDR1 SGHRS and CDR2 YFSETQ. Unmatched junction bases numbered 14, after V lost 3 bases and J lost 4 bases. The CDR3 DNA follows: TGCGCCAGCAGCTCGAGCCCCCGCGGACAGGGTCCCTATGGCTACACCTTC. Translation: CASSSSPRGQGPYGYTF.

The CDR3 sequence: CASSFQQGLYEQYF. CDR3 nucleotide sequence: TGTGCCAGCAGCTTCCAACAGGGGCTCTACGAGCAGTACTTC. The chain links TRBV7-2 to TRBJ2-7, with TRBD1 matching over 7 bases. This CDR3 has 14 amino acids. V lost 3 bases and J lost 3; bases outside the gene matches: 5. Germline V gene lookup returns CDR1 SGHTA and CDR2 FQGNSA.

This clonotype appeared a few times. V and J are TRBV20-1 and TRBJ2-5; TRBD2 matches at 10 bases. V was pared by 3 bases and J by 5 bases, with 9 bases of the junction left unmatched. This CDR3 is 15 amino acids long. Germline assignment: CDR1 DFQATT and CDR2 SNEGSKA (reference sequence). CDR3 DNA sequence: TGCAGTGCTAGGGCTAGCGGGGGACGCTACGAGACCCAGTACTTC. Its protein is CSARASGGRYETQYF.